This T cell receptor beta chain was identified in a study of T cells in Graves' hyperthyroidism and ophthalmopathy. TCR beta CDR3 regions were amplified from RNA. First-round RT-PCR of the TCR CDR3 relied on the HTBI primer set. TCRdb re-called the multiplex PCR reads with MiXCR, one entry per CDR3 protein. The sample has around 350,000 distinct CDR3 sequences; around 15% are singletons. Broader study findings: Most clonotypes expanded in the thyroid (above 0.001) were also present in blood.

The CDR3 sequence is 17 residues long. V dropped 0 bases and J dropped 3 bases, with 15 bases sitting between them. Germline CDR1 and CDR2: LGHDT and YNNKEL (reference sequence). Many counts were recorded for this clonotype. What it binds is not known. This clonotype originated in a woman in her sixties or seventies with Graves' ophthalmopathy. The rearrangement joins TRBV3-1 to TRBJ2-1; tentative D call: TRBD1 (5 bases). The sample comprised blood. As DNA, the CDR3 is TGTGCCAGCAGCCAAGATCTCGGGCAGGGTATCTACAATGAGCAGTTCTTC. Translated: CASSQDLGQGIYNEQFF.